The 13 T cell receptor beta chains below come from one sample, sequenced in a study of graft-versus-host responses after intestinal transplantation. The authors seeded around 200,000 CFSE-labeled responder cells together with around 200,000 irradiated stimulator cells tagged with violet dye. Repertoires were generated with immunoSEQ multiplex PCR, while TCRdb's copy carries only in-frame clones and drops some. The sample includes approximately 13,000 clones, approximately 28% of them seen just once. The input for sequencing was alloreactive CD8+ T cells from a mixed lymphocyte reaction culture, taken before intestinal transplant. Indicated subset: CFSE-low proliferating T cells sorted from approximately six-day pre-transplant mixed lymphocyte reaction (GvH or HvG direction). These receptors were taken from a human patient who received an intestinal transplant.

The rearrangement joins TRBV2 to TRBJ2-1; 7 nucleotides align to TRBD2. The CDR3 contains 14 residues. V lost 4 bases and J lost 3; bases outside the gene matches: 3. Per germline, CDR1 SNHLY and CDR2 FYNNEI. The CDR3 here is CASSGLADYNEQFF. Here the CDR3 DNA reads TGTGCCAGCAGTGGGCTAGCGGACTACAATGAGCAGTTCTTC.

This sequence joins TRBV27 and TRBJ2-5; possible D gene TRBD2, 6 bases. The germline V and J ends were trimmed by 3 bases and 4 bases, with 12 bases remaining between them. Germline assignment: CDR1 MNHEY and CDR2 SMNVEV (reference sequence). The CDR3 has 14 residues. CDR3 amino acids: CASSFTEGSETQYF. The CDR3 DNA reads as TGTGCCAGCAGTTTTACGGAGGGATCAGAGACCCAGTACTTC.

The CDR3 reads CASSDTLWDYEETQYF. CDR3 bases: TGTGCCAGCAGTGACACTCTGTGGGACTACGAAGAGACCCAGTACTTC. The chain employs TRBV2 and TRBJ2-5; 7 bases match TRBD2. The germline CDR1 and CDR2 sequences are SNHLY and FYNNEI. V shed 3 bases, J shed 3 bases, and the junction held 10 bases outside the gene matches. There are 16 residues in the CDR3.

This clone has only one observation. The CDR3: CASSSGRANTGELFF. As DNA, the CDR3 is TGTGCCAGTAGTTCGGGCAGGGCGAACACCGGGGAGCTGTTTTTT. The chain uses TRBV19 and TRBJ2-2; D possibly corresponds to TRBD1 (5 bases). V lost 5 bases to trimming and J lost 0 bases, with 10 bases between them. This CDR3 has 15 amino acids. Germline loops: CDR1 LNHDA, CDR2 SQIVND (reference sequence).

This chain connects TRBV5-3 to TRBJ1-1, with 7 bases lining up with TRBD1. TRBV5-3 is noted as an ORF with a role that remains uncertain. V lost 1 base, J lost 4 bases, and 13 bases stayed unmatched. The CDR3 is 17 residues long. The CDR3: CARSLRWTGLILTEAFF. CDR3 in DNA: TGTGCCAGAAGCTTGCGGTGGACAGGTCTAATTCTCACTGAAGCTTTCTTT.

CDR3 sequence: CASSVAGTGYNEQYF. The CDR3 DNA follows: TGTGCCAGCAGCGTAGCGGGGACAGGTTATAACGAGCAGTACTTC. The J gene is TRBJ2-7, the V gene TRBV9; 8 bases fit TRBD1. V lost 0 bases, J lost 5 bases, and 7 bases stayed unmatched. Looked up from germline, CDR1 is SGDLS and CDR2 is YYNGEE. The CDR3 has 15 amino acids.

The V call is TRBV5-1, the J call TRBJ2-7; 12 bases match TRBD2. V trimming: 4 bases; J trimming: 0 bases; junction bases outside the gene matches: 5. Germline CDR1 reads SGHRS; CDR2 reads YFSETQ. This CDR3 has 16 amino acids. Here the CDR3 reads CASSALAGGYSYEQYF. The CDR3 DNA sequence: TGCGCCAGCAGCGCTCTAGCGGGAGGGTACTCCTACGAGCAGTACTTC.

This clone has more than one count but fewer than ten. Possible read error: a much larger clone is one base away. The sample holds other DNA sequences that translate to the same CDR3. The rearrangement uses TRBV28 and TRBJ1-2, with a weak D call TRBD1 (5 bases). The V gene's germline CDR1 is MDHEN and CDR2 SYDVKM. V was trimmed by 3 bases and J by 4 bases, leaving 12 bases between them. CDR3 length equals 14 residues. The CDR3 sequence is CASSFAGVIYGYTF. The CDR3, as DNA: TGTGCCAGCAGTTTTGCGGGGGTTATCTATGGCTACACCTTC.

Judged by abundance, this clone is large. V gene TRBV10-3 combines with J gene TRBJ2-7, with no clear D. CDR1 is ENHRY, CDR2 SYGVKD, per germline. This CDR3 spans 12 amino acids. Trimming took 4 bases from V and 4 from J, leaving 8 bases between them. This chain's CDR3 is CAISGTVYEQYF. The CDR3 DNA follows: TGTGCCATCAGTGGCACAGTGTACGAGCAGTACTTC.

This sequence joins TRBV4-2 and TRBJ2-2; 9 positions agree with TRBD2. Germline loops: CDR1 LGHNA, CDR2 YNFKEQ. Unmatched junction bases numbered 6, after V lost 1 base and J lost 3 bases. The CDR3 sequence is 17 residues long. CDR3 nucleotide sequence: TGTGCCAGCAGCCAAGTTCGACTAGCGGAGCACACCGGGGAGCTGTTTTTT. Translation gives CASSQVRLAEHTGELFF.

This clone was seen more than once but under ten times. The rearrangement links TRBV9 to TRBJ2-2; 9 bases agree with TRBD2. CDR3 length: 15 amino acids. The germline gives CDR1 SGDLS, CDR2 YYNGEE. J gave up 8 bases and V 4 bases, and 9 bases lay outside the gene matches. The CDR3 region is CASSRGGGSPGELFF. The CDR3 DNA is TGTGCCAGCAGCCGCGGGGGGGGCAGTCCAGGGGAGCTGTTTTTT. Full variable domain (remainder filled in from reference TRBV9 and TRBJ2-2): DSGVTQTPKHLITATGQRVTLRCSPRSGDLSVYWYQQSLDQGLQFLIQYYNGEERAKGNILERFSAQQFPDLHSELNLSSLELGDSALYFCASSRGGGSPGELFFGEGSRLTVL.

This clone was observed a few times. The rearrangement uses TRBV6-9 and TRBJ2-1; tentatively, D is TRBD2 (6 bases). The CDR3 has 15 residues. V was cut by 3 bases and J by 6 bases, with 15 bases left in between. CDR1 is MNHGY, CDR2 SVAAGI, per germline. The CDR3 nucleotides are TGTGCCAGCAGTTACTCGGGGCAGGGAGGCAATGAGCAGTTCTTC. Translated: CASSYSGQGGNEQFF.

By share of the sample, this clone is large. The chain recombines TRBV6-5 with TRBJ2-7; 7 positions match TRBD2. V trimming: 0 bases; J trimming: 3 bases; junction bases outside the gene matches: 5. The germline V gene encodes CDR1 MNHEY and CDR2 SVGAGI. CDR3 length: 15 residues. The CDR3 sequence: CASSYSPGGIYEQYF. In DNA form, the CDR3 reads TGTGCCAGCAGTTACTCGCCGGGGGGAATCTACGAGCAGTACTTC.